A selection of T cell receptor beta chains follows, all from one sample in a study of a mutant IDH1 vaccine in newly diagnosed glioma. The protocol was immunoSEQ multiplex PCR, while the TCRdb copy is restricted to in-frame clones and leaves out a portion. The sample yields tens of thousands of clones, 75% to 90% seen once. These receptors lack a known antigen. Sequencing used PBMCs, obtained from a glioma patient whose treatment included an IDH1 peptide vaccine. These receptors originate from a man between 40 and 49 years old with glioma. Each CDR3 is given with its conserved first and last residue. Fields, in order: D gene, clone size, V gene, J gene, CDR3 protein, CDR3 DNA. D genes are given only for firm matches. Not all rows give a size; the values are once, few, many and, for expanded clones, a class.

-	-	TRBV7-9	TRBJ1-5	CASSWETNQPQHF	TGTGCCAGCAGCTGGGAGACCAATCAGCCCCAGCATTTT
-	-	TRBV18	TRBJ2-3	CASSPGTLSTDTQYF	TGTGCCAGCTCACCCGGGACACTTAGCACAGATACGCAGTATTTT
-	-	TRBV2	TRBJ1-5	CASRDRLGYQPQHF	TGTGCCAGCAGAGACAGGTTGGGTTATCAGCCCCAGCATTTT
-	-	TRBV6-1	TRBJ2-5	CASSGNVKQETQYF	TGTGCCAGCAGTGGGAATGTAAAACAAGAGACCCAGTACTTC
-	-	TRBV7-7	TRBJ2-5	CASSLMVGETQYF	TGTGCCAGCAGCTTGATGGTGGGGGAGACCCAGTACTTC
TRBD1	-	TRBV7-9	TRBJ1-2	CASSSWGQGTSYGYTF	TGTGCCAGCAGCTCCTGGGGACAGGGAACCAGCTATGGCTACACCTTC
TRBD1	-	TRBV7-6	TRBJ2-3	CASSPRTGHTQYF	TGTGCCAGCAGCCCTCGGACAGGGCATACGCAGTATTTT
TRBD1	-	TRBV9	TRBJ2-2	CASSPRTGIAGELFF	TGTGCCAGCAGCCCACGGACAGGGATCGCCGGGGAGCTGTTTTTT
TRBD2	-	TRBV6-4	TRBJ2-7	CASSLLAGASYEQYF	TGTGCCAGCAGTCTACTAGCGGGAGCCTCCTACGAGCAGTACTTC
-	-	TRBV6-1	TRBJ2-5	CASRPYDGETQYF	TGTGCCAGCAGGCCTTATGACGGGGAGACCCAGTACTTC
-	-	TRBV7-9	TRBJ1-5	CASSGGGRNNQPQHF	TGTGCCAGCAGCGGAGGCGGACGGAACAATCAGCCCCAGCATTTT
-	-	TRBV5-1	TRBJ2-3	CASTTQTAGGVADTQYF	TGCGCCAGCACAACCCAAACAGCAGGGGGGGTTGCAGATACGCAGTATTTT
-	-	TRBV6-6	TRBJ1-3	CASSYTGSGNTIYF	TGTGCCAGCAGTTACACGGGTTCGGGAAACACCATATATTTT
TRBD1	-	TRBV10-3	TRBJ1-1	CAISPGQGGGTEAFF	TGTGCCATCAGCCCCGGACAGGGCGGAGGTACTGAAGCTTTCTTT
-	-	TRBV5-4	TRBJ2-1	CASSHWTLYNEQFF	TGTGCCAGCAGCCACTGGACTCTCTACAATGAGCAGTTCTTC
TRBD1	-	TRBV2	TRBJ2-2	CASRERQGATGELFF	TGTGCCAGCCGAGAGAGACAGGGGGCCACCGGGGAGCTGTTTTTT
-	-	TRBV9	TRBJ1-1	CASSVWGDGTEAFF	TGTGCCAGCAGCGTGTGGGGGGATGGAACTGAAGCTTTCTTT
TRBD2	-	TRBV9	TRBJ2-7	CASSVGGTSVTYEQYF	TGTGCCAGCAGCGTGGGGGGAACTAGCGTGACCTACGAGCAGTACTTC
TRBD1	-	TRBV5-4	TRBJ2-7	CASSLAGTGSYEQYF	TGTGCCAGCAGCTTGGCCGGGACAGGGTCCTACGAGCAGTACTTC
TRBD1	-	TRBV27	TRBJ1-5	CASNTGQGFQPQHF	TGTGCCAGCAATACGGGACAGGGGTTTCAGCCCCAGCATTTT
TRBD1	once	TRBV13	TRBJ2-7	CASSRTGTGTYEQYF	TGTGCCAGCAGCCGGACCGGGACAGGGACCTACGAGCAGTACTTC
-	-	TRBV28	TRBJ2-7	CASTRQGANYEQYF	TGTGCCAGCACCCGACAAGGGGCCAACTACGAGCAGTACTTC
-	-	TRBV25-1	TRBJ2-6	CASIKSGANVLTF	TGTGCCAGCATTAAATCTGGGGCCAACGTCCTGACTTTC
TRBD1	-	TRBV28	TRBJ1-4	CASTPGTEATNEKLFF	TGTGCCAGCACCCCCGGGACAGAAGCAACTAATGAAAAACTGTTTTTT
-	-	TRBV5-1	TRBJ1-1	CASSLANTEAFF	TGCGCCAGCAGCTTGGCGAACACTGAAGCTTTCTTT
-	-	TRBV5-1	TRBJ2-7	CASSLASIDEQYF	TGCGCCAGCAGCTTGGCCAGTATCGACGAGCAGTACTTC
TRBD1	-	TRBV5-6	TRBJ1-1	CASRSVGGAYPAEAFF	TGTGCCAGCAGATCTGTAGGGGGCGCATATCCCGCTGAAGCTTTCTTT
TRBD1	-	TRBV6-5	TRBJ2-7	CASGWLTGAYEQYF	TGTGCCAGTGGTTGGTTGACAGGGGCCTACGAGCAGTACTTC
TRBD2	-	TRBV7-8	TRBJ2-7	CASSSSLAGGYEQYF	TGTGCCAGCAGCTCCTCACTAGCGGGAGGCTACGAGCAGTACTTC
TRBD1	-	TRBV5-6	TRBJ2-7	CASQQGEDEQYF	TGTGCCAGCCAACAGGGGGAGGACGAGCAGTACTTC
TRBD2	-	TRBV5-4	TRBJ2-5	CASSGGTSGGPRETQYF	TGTGCCAGCAGCGGAGGGACTAGCGGGGGACCGCGAGAGACCCAGTACTTC
-	-	TRBV5-3	TRBJ2-3	CARSLDLPSMISDTQYF	TGTGCCAGAAGCTTGGATCTTCCGTCTATGATATCAGATACGCAGTATTTT
-	few	TRBV25-1	TRBJ1-5	CATPRMGEKYSNQPQHF	TGTGCCACCCCGCGGATGGGGGAAAAGTATAGCAATCAGCCCCAGCATTTT
-	-	TRBV21-1	TRBJ1-3	CASVNPGAGNTIYF	TGTGCCAGCGTGAACCCGGGGGCCGGAAACACCATATATTTT
TRBD2	-	TRBV10-3	TRBJ2-1	CAISESIGTINNEQFF	TGTGCCATCAGTGAGTCAATTGGGACTATAAACAATGAGCAGTTCTTC
-	-	TRBV6-5	TRBJ2-2	CASSYSGRLNTGELFF	TGTGCCAGCAGTTACTCGGGCAGACTGAACACCGGGGAGCTGTTTTTT
-	-	TRBV18	TRBJ2-7	CASSPAIPYEQYF	TGTGCCAGCTCACCAGCCATCCCTTACGAGCAGTACTTC
-	few	TRBV28	TRBJ1-2	CASSLASGGLARYGYTF	TGTGCCAGCAGTTTGGCATCCGGGGGGTTAGCTAGATATGGCTACACCTTC
-	-	TRBV14	TRBJ1-1	CASSQDAGYTEAFF	TGTGCCAGCAGCCAAGATGCGGGGTACACTGAAGCTTTCTTT